The 9 T cell receptor beta chains given below trace back to one sample, sequenced in a study of shared clonotypes between healthy human individuals. The protocol was immunoSEQ multiplex PCR, while the TCRdb copy is restricted to in-frame clones and leaves out a portion. The sample consists of more than 2,000,000 clones, 85% to 95% of them appearing once. The specimen sequenced was naive CD4+ T cells sorted from blood. The sample's subset: CD45RA+ positively selected. The receptors shown here come from a young man in good health.

The rearrangement uses TRBV4-3 and TRBJ2-3; 8 nucleotides align to TRBD1. The V gene end was trimmed by 0 bases and the J gene end by 3 bases; junction bases not matched to a gene: 8. Germline CDR1 and CDR2: LGHNA and YSLEER. The CDR3 extends over 17 amino acids. This CDR3 reads CASSQDRPGQVTDTQYF. DNA for the CDR3: TGCGCCAGCAGCCAAGATAGGCCGGGACAGGTGACAGATACGCAGTATTTT.

The rearrangement links TRBV28 to TRBJ2-5; no clear D. Per the germline V gene, CDR1 is MDHEN and CDR2 is SYDVKM. Trimming took 3 bases from V and 5 from J, leaving 4 bases between them. This CDR3 comprises 11 residues. CDR3 DNA sequence: TGTGCCAGCAGTTTCTCCGAGACCCAGTACTTC. It translates to CASSFSETQYF.

The chain has TRBV7-8 and TRBJ1-3, with 7 nucleotides matching TRBD1. The germline gives CDR1 SGHVS, CDR2 FQNEAQ. The CDR3 length is 15 residues. The V segment lost 4 bases and the J segment 0 bases; nucleotides outside the gene matches: 3. The CDR3 sequence is CASSSDRPSGNTIYF. In DNA, the CDR3 is TGTGCCAGCAGCTCGGACAGGCCCTCTGGAAACACCATATATTTT.

The chain joins TRBV7-2 to TRBJ2-3; D is unresolved. The CDR3 extends over 14 amino acids. The germline CDR1 and CDR2 sequences are SGHTA and FQGNSA. V lost 1 base and J lost 1, with 6 bases in between. In nucleotides, the CDR3 is TGTGCCAGCAGCTTAGTACCCGGCACAGATACGCAGTATTTT. This encodes CASSLVPGTDTQYF.

V and J are TRBV27 and TRBJ2-2; D might be TRBD1 (6 bases). Per germline, CDR1 MNHEY and CDR2 SMNVEV (reference sequence). This CDR3 is 15 amino acids long. Trimming took off 4 bases at V and 1 base at J, with 10 bases between the two ends. The CDR3 loop is CASSSGTRNTGELFF. The CDR3 nucleotides read TGTGCCAGCAGTTCCGGGACAAGGAACACCGGGGAGCTGTTTTTT.

The genes are TRBV28 and TRBJ1-3; D might be TRBD1 (6 bases). With 6 bases removed from V and 1 base from J, the gap between germline ends came to 16 bases. The CDR3 spans 16 residues. CDR1 and CDR2 (germline): MDHEN, SYDVKM. This CDR3 reads CASSLWDTASGNTIYF. The CDR3 region has the DNA TGTGCCAGCAGCCTCTGGGACACGGCTTCTGGAAACACCATATATTTT.

The chain employs TRBV6-5 and TRBJ2-7, with TRBD2 identical over 7 bases. Germline CDR1 MNHEY, CDR2 SVGAGI. The CDR3 has 14 residues. V lost 6 bases, J lost 2 bases, and 7 bases stayed unmatched. CDR3 sequence: CASRGGGVPYEQYF. In nucleotides, the CDR3 is TGTGCCAGCAGGGGGGGAGGGGTTCCCTACGAGCAGTACTTC.

The chain has TRBV15 and TRBJ2-5; D perhaps matches TRBD1 (6 bases). CDR1 is LNHNV, CDR2 YYDKDF, per germline (reference sequence). The CDR3 covers 18 residues. Trimming removed 7 bases at V and 3 bases at J, with 27 bases between. CDR3 protein: CATTPRPPSKDRKETQYF. CDR3 nucleotides: TGTGCCACCACCCCGCGACCCCCTAGTAAGGACAGAAAAGAGACCCAGTACTTC.

This rearrangement joins TRBV5-1 to TRBJ1-4; a weak D match, TRBD1 (5 bases). The CDR3 length is 18 residues. V lost 4 bases to trimming and J lost 5 bases, with 24 bases between them. Germline V gives CDR1 SGHRS, CDR2 YFSETQ. The CDR3 bases are TGCGCCAGCAGCCCTGGAGGCTTTGGGACGGTTGACAATGAAAAACTGTTTTTT. Translated, it gives CASSPGGFGTVDNEKLFF.